The 8 T cell receptor beta chains below all came from one sample that was sequenced in a study of sequential checkpoint blockade in melanoma. Sample treatment: randomized to nivolumab then ipilimumab (arm A) or the reverse (arm B). Generated by immunoSEQ multiplex PCR, the TCRdb table keeps only in-frame clones and is missing some. The sample has tens of thousands of clones, 55% to 70% seen once; the top ten hold under 20%. The sequences come from CD8+ T cells sorted from blood (inferred from file names), collected from a patient given nivolumab and ipilimumab in sequence. Receptors were obtained from a human donor with melanoma.

The chain carries TRBV7-9 and TRBJ2-1; 9 bases are a match to TRBD1. Germline CDR1 SEHNR, CDR2 FQNEAQ (reference sequence). The CDR3 is 16 residues long. V was clipped by 4 bases and J by 7 bases; unmatched bases: 11. The CDR3, as DNA: TGTGCCAGCAGCTCCTCCGGGACAGGGAAGGAAAATGAGCAGTTCTTC. This gives the protein CASSSSGTGKENEQFF. Combining the CDR3 with reference TRBV7-9 and TRBJ2-1 gives the whole variable domain DTGVSQNPRHKITKRGQNVTFRCDPISEHNRLYWYRQTLGQGPEFLTYFQNEAQLEKSRLLSDRFSAERPKGSFSTLEIQRTEQGDSAMYLCASSSSGTGKENEQFFGPGTRLTVL.

The chain has TRBV2 and TRBJ2-7; D may be TRBD2 (5 bases). This CDR3 has 11 residues. In germline, CDR1 is SNHLY, CDR2 FYNNEI. V shed 7 bases and J shed 7 bases, with 11 bases lying between them. As DNA, the CDR3 is TGTGCCAGCAATCGGGGAAGAGAGCAGTACGTC. Its protein product is CASNRGREQYV.

About this clone: One end of the junction is discordant with germline, which a read error may explain. The CDR3 DNA is TGTGCCAGCGCCCCCCGGGACAGGGATAATTCCCCCCTCCACTTT. Its translation is CASAPRDRDNSPLHF. The rearrangement joins TRBV9 to TRBJ1-6, with 9 bases matching TRBD1. The CDR3 has 15 amino acids. Germline-derived CDR1 and CDR2 are SGDLS and YYNGEE.

The V and J genes are TRBV5-6 and TRBJ1-1, with D unresolved. Germline lookup yields CDR1 SGHDT and CDR2 YYEEEE. This CDR3 is built from 16 residues. Trimming left V 1 base short and J 3 bases short, with 16 bases between. DNA for the CDR3: TGTGCCAGCAGCTTGTTCGCGGGGAAGGCAGACACTGAAGCTTTCTTT. Amino acids: CASSLFAGKADTEAFF.

The CDR3 here is CASSSWTGTVDGYTF. In DNA form, the CDR3 reads TGTGCCAGCAGCTCTTGGACAGGAACGGTGGATGGCTACACCTTC. V is TRBV7-9 and J is TRBJ1-2, with TRBD1 matching 7 bases. There are 15 residues in the CDR3. The V gene's germline CDR1 is SEHNR and CDR2 FQNEAQ (reference sequence). V trimming: 4 bases; J trimming: 6 bases; junction bases outside the gene matches: 11.

V and J are TRBV6-6 and TRBJ2-1; TRBD2 aligns across 8 bases. The germline V gene has CDR1 MNHNY and CDR2 SVGAGI (reference sequence). The ends lost 0 bases at V and 16 bases at J; junction bases unmatched: 11. The CDR3 contains 14 residues. The chain's CDR3 is CASSYSASGPFLFF. Written as DNA, the CDR3 is TGTGCCAGCAGTTACTCGGCTAGCGGGCCCTTTCTATTCTTC.

J is TRBJ1-2 and V is TRBV5-4, with 7 bases fitting TRBD1. This CDR3 is built from 15 residues. The V segment lost 3 bases and the J segment 4 bases; nucleotides outside the gene matches: 9. In germline, CDR1 is SGHNT, CDR2 YYREEE (reference sequence). CDR3 amino acids: CASSSSDRTPYGYTF. In DNA, the CDR3 is TGTGCCAGCAGCTCCTCGGACAGGACACCCTATGGCTACACCTTC.

The genes are TRBV9 and TRBJ2-5; 7 positions match TRBD1. The ends lost 4 bases at V and 2 bases at J; junction bases unmatched: 8. Germline values: CDR1 SGDLS, CDR2 YYNGEE. The CDR3 contains 15 residues. The CDR3 nucleotides read TGTGCCAGCAGCACCCGGGACAGATTACAAGAGACCCAGTACTTC. It codes for CASSTRDRLQETQYF.